These 19 T cell receptor beta chains were all obtained from the same sample, sequenced in a study of CD8 T cells in Susac syndrome. A quantity of roughly 0.5 to 1 ug RNA underwent reverse transcription using random hexamers. MiXCR, run by TCRdb on the immunoSEQ multiplex PCR reads, gives a single entry per CDR3 protein. The table has about 210,000 distinct CDR3 sequences, 95% seen once. Sequencing was performed on CD4+ T cells from PBMCs. The receptors originated from a human donor with multiple sclerosis.

V usage is TRBV2 and J usage is TRBJ1-6; TRBD1 agrees at 7 bases. The CDR3 runs to 15 residues. The V and J ends lost 4 bases and 7 bases, in that order; junction bases with no gene match: 7. Looked up from germline, CDR1 is SNHLY and CDR2 is FYNNEI. CDR3 bases: TGTGCCAGCAGTGTACTGGAACAGGGGAATTCACCCCTCCACTTT. Residues: CASSVLEQGNSPLHF. Supplemented by reference TRBV2 and TRBJ1-6, the full variable domain reads EPEVTQTPSHQVTQMGQEVILRCVPISNHLYFYWYRQILGQKVEFLVSFYNNEISEKSEIFDDQFSVERPDGSNFTLKIRSTKLEDSAMYFCASSVLEQGNSPLHFGNGTRLTVT.

J is TRBJ1-2 and V is TRBV18; 11 bases match TRBD1. V shed 4 bases, J shed 4 bases, and the junction held 5 bases outside the gene matches. The CDR3 contains 15 residues. CDR1 and CDR2 (germline): KGHSH, LQKENI. The CDR3 DNA reads TGTGCCAGCTCACGCGTGGACAGGGGGCTCTATGGCTACACCTTC. This gives the protein CASSRVDRGLYGYTF. The whole variable domain, filled in from reference TRBV18 and TRBJ1-2, reads NAGVMQNPRHLVRRRGQEARLRCSPMKGHSHVYWYRQLPEEGLKFMVYLQKENIIDESGMPKERFSAEFPKEGPSILRIQQVVRGDSAAYFCASSRVDRGLYGYTFGSGTRLTVV.

The chain couples TRBV12-3 or TRBV12-4 to TRBJ1-5, with 7 positions matching TRBD1. The CDR3 spans 15 residues. V trimming: 6 bases; J trimming: 2 bases; junction bases outside the gene matches: 7. The CDR3, as DNA: TGTGCCAGCAGCTCGACAGGGCGAGGCAATCAGCCCCAGCATTTT. This translates into CASSSTGRGNQPQHF.

The genes are TRBV29-1 and TRBJ2-1, with D uncertain. The CDR3 length is 11 residues. The germline CDR1 and CDR2 sequences are SQVTM and ANQGSEA. V lost 6 bases to trimming and J lost 4 bases, with 7 bases between them. The CDR3, as DNA: TGCAGCGTCCCCGCGTACAATGAGCAGTTCTTC. Protein sequence: CSVPAYNEQFF.

CDR3 coding DNA: TGTGCCAGCAGCTTCTCTAGCGGGAGTCGCTACAATGAGCAGTTCTTC. This gives the protein CASSFSSGSRYNEQFF. The chain has TRBV7-2 and TRBJ2-1; the match to TRBD2 covers 10 bases. The CDR3 is 16 residues long. The junction had 5 bases not matched to a gene; V was cut back by 3 bases and J by 3 bases. Germline V gives CDR1 SGHTA, CDR2 FQGNSA.

The rearrangement joins TRBV7-3 to TRBJ1-1; D not certain. Germline V gives CDR1 SGHTA, CDR2 FQGTGA. Trimming stripped 3 bases from V and 0 bases from J, with 5 bases between. The CDR3 contains 13 residues. This chain's CDR3 is CASSFRVNTEAFF. In DNA form, the CDR3 reads TGTGCCAGCAGCTTCCGAGTGAACACTGAAGCTTTCTTT.

The V gene is TRBV20-1, the J gene TRBJ2-1; 13 bases are shared with TRBD2. The CDR3 contains 15 residues. CDR1 DFQATT and CDR2 SNEGSKA come from the germline V gene (reference sequence). The junction had 10 bases not matched to a gene; V was cut back by 5 bases and J by 9 bases. The CDR3 DNA reads TGCAGTGCTTGGGTACTAGCGGGAGGGCCCGGTGAGCAGTTCTTC. Encoded protein: CSAWVLAGGPGEQFF.

V gene TRBV13 combines with J gene TRBJ2-1; D is ambiguous. The CDR3 covers 16 residues. The V gene lost 5 bases and the J gene lost 7 bases, with 21 bases spanning the gap. Germline V gene lookup returns CDR1 PRHDT and CDR2 FYEKMQ (reference sequence). CDR3: CASSRRALRVLNEQFF. The DNA of the CDR3 is TGTGCCAGCAGCCGAAGAGCCCTCCGGGTCCTAAATGAGCAGTTCTTC. Looking up the rest from reference TRBV13 and TRBJ2-1 gives the full variable domain: AAGVIQSPRHLIKEKRETATLKCYPIPRHDTVYWYQQGPGQDPQFLISFYEKMQSDKGSIPDRFSAQQFSDYHSELNMSSLELGDSALYFCASSRRALRVLNEQFFGPGTRLTVL.

The chain combines TRBV30 with TRBJ2-1; 10 bases line up with TRBD1. The germline V gene has CDR1 GTSNPN and CDR2 SVGIG (reference sequence). V was pared by 5 bases and J by 2 bases, with 9 bases of the junction left unmatched. The CDR3 consists of 16 residues. The CDR3 coding sequence is TGTGCCTGGTCGTCCGGACAGGGGGTGACCTACAATGAGCAGTTCTTC. This gives the protein CAWSSGQGVTYNEQFF.

The chain couples TRBV4-2 to TRBJ2-7; maybe TRBD2 (5 bases). The V gene's germline CDR1 is LGHNA and CDR2 YNFKEQ. Deletions cut 4 bases from V and 5 bases from J, with 24 bases between. The CDR3 covers 17 residues. In DNA, the CDR3 is TGTGCCAGCAGCCCACAGCGCCTTGGTGGGAGCGAGAACGAGCAGTACTTC. Amino acids: CASSPQRLGGSENEQYF.

This chain joins TRBV20-1 and TRBJ1-1, with 9 positions matching TRBD1. Germline CDR1 and CDR2: DFQATT and SNEGSKA (reference sequence). The junction had 3 bases not matched to a gene; V was cut back by 6 bases and J by 1 base. The CDR3 has 13 residues. Here the CDR3 DNA reads TGCAGTGCACAACAGGGGGCGAACACTGAAGCTTTCTTT. Translation: CSAQQGANTEAFF.

The chain links TRBV5-1 to TRBJ2-3; D remains ambiguous. There are 14 residues in the CDR3. From germline, CDR1 is SGHRS and CDR2 YFSETQ. Trimming pared 1 base from V and 3 bases from J, leaving 9 bases between. As DNA, the CDR3 is TGCGCCAGCAGCTTGATTACTATGACAGATACGCAGTATTTT. Protein: CASSLITMTDTQYF.

The J gene is TRBJ1-6, the V gene TRBV20-1; weak D call: TRBD1 (5 bases). The CDR3 runs 15 residues. From germline, CDR1 is DFQATT and CDR2 SNEGSKA (reference sequence). V was pared by 5 bases and J by 0 bases, with 11 bases between. CDR3 in DNA: TGCAGTGCTTCAGACAGCAACTCCTATAATTCACCCCTCCACTTT. It is translated as CSASDSNSYNSPLHF.

The rearrangement links TRBV21-1 to TRBJ2-7; TRBD1 is taken as the D call from the table, unchecked against the DNA. TRBV21-1 is an annotated pseudogene. The CDR3 runs 16 residues. CDR3 amino acids: CASSKPGQRISYEQYF. CDR3 bases: TGTGCCAGCAGCAAACCAGGACAGAGAATCTCCTACGAGCAGTACTTC.

The chain uses TRBV12-3 or TRBV12-4 and TRBJ2-5; 7 bases align to TRBD1. V lost 6 bases to trimming and J lost 7 bases; unmatched junction nucleotides: 8. The CDR3 loop spans 13 amino acids. The CDR3 region has the DNA TGTGCCAGCAGCAACAGGGGCGAGGGGACCCAGTACTTC. It yields the protein CASSNRGEGTQYF.

The chain links TRBV30 to TRBJ2-7; weak D call: TRBD1 (6 bases). CDR1 and CDR2 from the germline V gene are GTSNPN and SVGIG (reference sequence). V was pared by 2 bases and J by 2 bases, with 10 bases between. The CDR3 covers 13 residues. CDR3 in amino acids: CAWSPGHAYEQYF. The CDR3 DNA sequence: TGTGCCTGGAGTCCGGGACATGCCTACGAGCAGTACTTC.

The chain links TRBV3-1 to TRBJ1-2; unclear D gene. The V gene lost 2 bases and the J gene lost 4 bases, with 17 bases spanning the gap. Per the germline V gene, CDR1 is LGHDT and CDR2 is YNNKEL (reference sequence). The CDR3 is 16 amino acids. CDR3 protein: CASSQNNLGFGYGYTF. CDR3 bases: TGTGCCAGCAGCCAAAACAACCTGGGATTTGGCTATGGCTACACCTTC.

The rearrangement links TRBV20-1 to TRBJ2-7; 9 bases match TRBD2. From germline, CDR1 is DFQATT and CDR2 SNEGSKA (reference sequence). This CDR3 spans 13 amino acids. The J segment lost 6 bases and the V segment lost 1 base, leaving 4 bases of the junction unmatched. CDR3: CSARVAGVGEQYF. The CDR3 DNA is TGCAGTGCTAGAGTAGCGGGAGTTGGCGAGCAGTACTTC.

This CDR3 reads CASSETEVTFSYEQYF. The CDR3 region has the DNA TGTGCCAGCAGTGAAACAGAGGTAACATTTTCCTACGAGCAGTACTTC. The gene calls are TRBV2 and TRBJ2-7; D gene ambiguous. V lost 2 bases and J lost 1, with 15 bases in between. There are 16 residues in the CDR3. CDR1 SNHLY and CDR2 FYNNEI come from the germline V gene.